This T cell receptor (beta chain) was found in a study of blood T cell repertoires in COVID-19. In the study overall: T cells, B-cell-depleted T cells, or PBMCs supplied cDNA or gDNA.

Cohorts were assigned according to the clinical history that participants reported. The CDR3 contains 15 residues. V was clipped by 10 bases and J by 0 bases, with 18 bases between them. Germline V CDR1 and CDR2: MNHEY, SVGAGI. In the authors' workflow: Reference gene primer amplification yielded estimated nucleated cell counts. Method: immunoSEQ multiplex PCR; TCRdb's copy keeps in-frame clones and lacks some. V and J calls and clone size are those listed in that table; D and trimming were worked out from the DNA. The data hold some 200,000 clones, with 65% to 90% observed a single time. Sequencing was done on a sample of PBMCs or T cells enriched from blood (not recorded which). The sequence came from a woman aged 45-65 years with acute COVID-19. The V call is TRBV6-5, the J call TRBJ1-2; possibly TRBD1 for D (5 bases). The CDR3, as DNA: TGTGCCACCTGGGTGGGGGGGTTAGCTAACTATGGCTACACCTTC. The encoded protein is CATWVGGLANYGYTF.